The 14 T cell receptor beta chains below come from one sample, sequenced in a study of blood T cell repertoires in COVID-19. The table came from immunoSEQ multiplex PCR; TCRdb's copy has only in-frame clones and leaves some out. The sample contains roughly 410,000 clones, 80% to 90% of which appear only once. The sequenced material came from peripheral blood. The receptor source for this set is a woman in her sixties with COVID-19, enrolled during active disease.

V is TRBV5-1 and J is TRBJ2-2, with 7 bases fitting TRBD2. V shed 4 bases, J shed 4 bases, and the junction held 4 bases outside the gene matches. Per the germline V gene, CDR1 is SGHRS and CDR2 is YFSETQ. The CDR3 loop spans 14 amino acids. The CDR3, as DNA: TGCGCCAGCAGCCGAGCGGGGACCACCGGGGAGCTGTTTTTT. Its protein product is CASSRAGTTGELFF.

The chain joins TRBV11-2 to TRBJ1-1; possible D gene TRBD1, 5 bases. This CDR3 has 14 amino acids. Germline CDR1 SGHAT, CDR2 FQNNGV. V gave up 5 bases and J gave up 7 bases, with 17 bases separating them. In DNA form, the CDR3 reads TGTGCCAGCAGCGCCAGGGATTGGAGTAGTGAAGCTTTCTTT. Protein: CASSARDWSSEAFF.

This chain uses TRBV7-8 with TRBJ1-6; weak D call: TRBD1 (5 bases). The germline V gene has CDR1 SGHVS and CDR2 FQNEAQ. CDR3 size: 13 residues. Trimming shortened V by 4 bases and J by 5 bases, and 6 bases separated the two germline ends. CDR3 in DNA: TGTGCCAGCAGCTGGGGGGATAATTCACCCCTCCACTTT. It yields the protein CASSWGDNSPLHF.

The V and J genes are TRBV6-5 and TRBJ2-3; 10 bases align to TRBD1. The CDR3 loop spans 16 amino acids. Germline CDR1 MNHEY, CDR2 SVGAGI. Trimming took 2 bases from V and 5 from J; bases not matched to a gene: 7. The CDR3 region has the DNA TGTGCCAGCAGTTACACCCCGACAGGGGGCGAAGATACGCAGTATTTT. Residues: CASSYTPTGGEDTQYF.

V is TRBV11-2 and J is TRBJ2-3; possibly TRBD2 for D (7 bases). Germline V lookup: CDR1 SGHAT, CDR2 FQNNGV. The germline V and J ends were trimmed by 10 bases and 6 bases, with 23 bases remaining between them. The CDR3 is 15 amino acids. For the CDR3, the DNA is TGTGCCACCGCCTACAGGGCATTGGGAGGGGATACGCAGTATTTT. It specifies CATAYRALGGDTQYF.

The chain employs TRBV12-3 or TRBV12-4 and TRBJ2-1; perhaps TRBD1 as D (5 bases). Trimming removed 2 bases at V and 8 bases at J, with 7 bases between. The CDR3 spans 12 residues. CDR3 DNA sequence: TGTGCCAGCAGTTTAATGGGGCATGAGCAGTTCTTC. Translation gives CASSLMGHEQFF.

CDR3 protein: CASSVETGGISPLHF. The CDR3 bases are TGTGCCAGCTCAGTAGAAACAGGGGGTATTTCACCCCTCCACTTT. The chain recombines TRBV18 with TRBJ1-6, with 8 bases identical to TRBD1. With V trimmed by 5 bases and J by 9 bases, 9 bases remained unmatched. The CDR3 spans 15 residues. Germline CDR1 and CDR2: KGHSH and LQKENI.

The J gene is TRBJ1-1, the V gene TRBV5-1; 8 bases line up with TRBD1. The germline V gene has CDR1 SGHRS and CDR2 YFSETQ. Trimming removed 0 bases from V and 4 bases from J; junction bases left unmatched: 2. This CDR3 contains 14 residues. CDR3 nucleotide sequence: TGCGCCAGCAGCTTGGGGGACAGGAGCACTGAAGCTTTCTTT. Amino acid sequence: CASSLGDRSTEAFF.

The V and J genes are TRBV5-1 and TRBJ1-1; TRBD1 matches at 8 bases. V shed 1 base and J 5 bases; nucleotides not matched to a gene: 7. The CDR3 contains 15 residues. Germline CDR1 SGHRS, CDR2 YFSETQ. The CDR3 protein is CASSLPTGVGTEAFF. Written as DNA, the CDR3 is TGCGCCAGCAGCTTGCCGACAGGGGTGGGGACTGAAGCTTTCTTT.

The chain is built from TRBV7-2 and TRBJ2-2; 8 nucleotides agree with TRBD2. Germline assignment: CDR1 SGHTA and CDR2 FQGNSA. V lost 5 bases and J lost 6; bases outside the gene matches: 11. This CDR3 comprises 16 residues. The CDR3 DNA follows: TGTGCCAGCAGCCCACCGGGACTAGTGTCAGCCGGGGAGCTGTTTTTT. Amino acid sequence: CASSPPGLVSAGELFF.

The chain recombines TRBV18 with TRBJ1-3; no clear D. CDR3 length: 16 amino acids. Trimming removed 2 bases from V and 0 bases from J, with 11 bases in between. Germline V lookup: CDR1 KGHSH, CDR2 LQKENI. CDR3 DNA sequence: TGTGCCAGCTCACCAAGAACAGAAAGCTCTGGAAACACCATATATTTT. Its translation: CASSPRTESSGNTIYF.

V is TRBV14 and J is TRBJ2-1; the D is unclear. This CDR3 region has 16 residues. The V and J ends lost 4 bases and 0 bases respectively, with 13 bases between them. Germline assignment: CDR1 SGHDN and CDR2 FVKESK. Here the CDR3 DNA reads TGTGCCAGCAGCCGACAAACAAAAGCCTCCTACAATGAGCAGTTCTTC. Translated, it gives CASSRQTKASYNEQFF. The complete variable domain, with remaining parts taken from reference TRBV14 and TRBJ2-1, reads EAGVTQFPSHSVIEKGQTVTLRCDPISGHDNLYWYRRVMGKEIKFLLHFVKESKQDESGMPNNRFLAERTGGTYSTLKVQPAELEDSGVYFCASSRQTKASYNEQFFGPGTRLTVL.

Here the CDR3 DNA reads TGTGCCAGCTCACCGGAACTAGCACTCCAAGAGACCCAGTACTTC. It is translated as CASSPELALQETQYF. The chain is built from TRBV18 and TRBJ2-5; D is possibly TRBD2 (6 bases). The CDR3 length is 15 residues. The germline CDR1 and CDR2 sequences are KGHSH and LQKENI. V dropped 3 bases and J dropped 1 base, with 12 bases sitting between them.

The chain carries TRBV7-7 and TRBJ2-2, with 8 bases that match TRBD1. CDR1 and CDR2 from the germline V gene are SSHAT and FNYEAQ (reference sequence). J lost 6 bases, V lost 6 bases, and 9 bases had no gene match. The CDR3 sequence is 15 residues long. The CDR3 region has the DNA TGTGCCAGCAGGCTTTATTCGGACAGGGCCGGGGAGCTGTTTTTT. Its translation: CASRLYSDRAGELFF.